The clone carrying this T cell receptor beta chain was detected only once. The CDR3 extends over 16 amino acids. V lost 0 bases to trimming and J lost 2 bases; unmatched junction nucleotides: 5. In germline, CDR1 is SGHAT, CDR2 FQDESV (reference sequence). The sample originates from a study of OX40 agonist ivuxolimab in advanced cancers. The protocol was immunoSEQ multiplex PCR, while the TCRdb copy is restricted to in-frame clones and leaves out a portion. The table records tens of thousands of clones, 90% of them present only once. V usage is TRBV11-1 and J usage is TRBJ2-5; TRBD2 matches at 8 bases. This specimen consisted of CD4+ or CD8+ T cells sorted from blood, obtained in a trial of the OX40 agonist ivuxolimab. The receptor comes from an adult with an advanced solid tumor such as melanoma, head and neck, liver or kidney cancer. In DNA, the CDR3 is TGTGCCAGCAGCTTAGCTCTCGGGAGGGATCAAGAGACCCAGTACTTC. Translated, it gives CASSLALGRDQETQYF.